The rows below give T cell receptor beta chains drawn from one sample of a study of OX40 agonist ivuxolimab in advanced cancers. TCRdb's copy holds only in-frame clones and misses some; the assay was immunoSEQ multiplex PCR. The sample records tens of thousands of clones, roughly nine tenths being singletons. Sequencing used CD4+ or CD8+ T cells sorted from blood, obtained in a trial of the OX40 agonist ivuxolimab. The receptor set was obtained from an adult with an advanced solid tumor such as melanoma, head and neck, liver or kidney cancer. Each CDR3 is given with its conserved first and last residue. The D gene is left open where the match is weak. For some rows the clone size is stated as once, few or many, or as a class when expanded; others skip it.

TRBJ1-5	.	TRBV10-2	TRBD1	TGCGCCAGTAGACAGGGGGAAAGTCAGCCCCAGCATTTT	CASRQGESQPQHF
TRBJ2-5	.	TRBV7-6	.	TGTGCCAGCAGCCCAGGCCCTGGGAAAAAGCTCAGGGAGACCCAGTACTTC	CASSPGPGKKLRETQYF
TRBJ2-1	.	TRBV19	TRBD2	TGTGCCAGTTCTTATAGCGGGGGGAAGGGTAATGAGCAGTTCTTC	CASSYSGGKGNEQFF
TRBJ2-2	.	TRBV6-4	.	TGTGCCAGCAGTGACTCGGACTCAGCCGGGGAGCTGTTTTTT	CASSDSDSAGELFF
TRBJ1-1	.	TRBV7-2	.	TGTGCCAGCAGCTTCAGAATCATGAACACTGAAGCTTTCTTT	CASSFRIMNTEAFF
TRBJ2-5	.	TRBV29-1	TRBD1	TGCAGCGTTGAAGTGGTGGGACAGGGGGCGCGAGAGACCCAGTACTTC	CSVEVVGQGARETQYF
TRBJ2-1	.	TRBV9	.	TGTGCCAGCAGCGTTTTCACTAGCTTCAGGCACAATGAGCAGTTCTTC	CASSVFTSFRHNEQFF
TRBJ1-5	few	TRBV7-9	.	TGTGCCAGCAGTCACACTCAGATCAATCAGCCCCAGCATTTT	CASSHTQINQPQHF
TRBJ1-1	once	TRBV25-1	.	TGTGCCAGCAGTGCCCCGGGACACCTGAACACTGAAGCTTTCTTT	CASSAPGHLNTEAFF
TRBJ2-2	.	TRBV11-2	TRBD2	TGTGCCAGCAGCTTAGTGGCGGGGGGAACCGGGGAGCTGTTTTTT	CASSLVAGGTGELFF
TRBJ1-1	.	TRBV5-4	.	TGTGCCAGCAGCCCCACGGGAACTGAAGCTTTCTTT	CASSPTGTEAFF
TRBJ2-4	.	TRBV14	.	TGTGCCAGCAGCCAAGAGAGTGGGGCCAAAAACATTCAGTACTTC	CASSQESGAKNIQYF
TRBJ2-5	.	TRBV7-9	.	TGTGCCAGCAGCGATAGGGGGTACAACGTCCAGGAGACCCAGTACTTC	CASSDRGYNVQETQYF
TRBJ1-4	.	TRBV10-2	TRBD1	TGCGCCAGCAAAAGACAGGGTTTAATTTATACTAATGAAAAACTGTTTTTT	CASKRQGLIYTNEKLFF
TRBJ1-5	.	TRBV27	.	TGTGCCAGCAGTCCAGGGACGAGCAATCAGCCCCAGCATTTT	CASSPGTSNQPQHF
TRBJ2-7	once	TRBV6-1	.	TGTGCCAGCAGTGAAACGGGGTGGGCCTCCTACGAGCAGTACTTC	CASSETGWASYEQYF
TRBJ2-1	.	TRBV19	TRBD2	TGTGCCAGTAGTATAGTAGGGCTAGCGGGAGGGCAGTCCTCCTACAATGAGCAGTTCTTC	CASSIVGLAGGQSSYNEQFF
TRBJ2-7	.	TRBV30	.	TGTGCCTGGAGGCAAGGGGCCTGGGAGCAGTACTTC	CAWRQGAWEQYF
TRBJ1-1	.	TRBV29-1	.	TGCAGCGTTGAAGTTGAGGGAGAAGCTTTCTTT	CSVEVEGEAFF
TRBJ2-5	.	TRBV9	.	TGTGCCAGCAGCGTATCCGGCGGGAAAGAGACCCAGTACTTC	CASSVSGGKETQYF
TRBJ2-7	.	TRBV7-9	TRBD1	TGTGCCAGCAGCTCACCGGGACAGGCCCACGAGCAGTACTTC	CASSSPGQAHEQYF
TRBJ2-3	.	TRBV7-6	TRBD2	TGTGCCAGCAGCTTAGACCGGGTATCATTGACTAGCGGGAGGGACACAGATACGCAGTATTTT	CASSLDRVSLTSGRDTDTQYF
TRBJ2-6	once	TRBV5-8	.	TGTGCCACAAGGACGGAGCTCCTCACCTCTGGGGCCAACGTCCTGACTTTC	CATRTELLTSGANVLTF
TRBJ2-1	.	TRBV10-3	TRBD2	TGTGCCATCAGTGATGGCGGGGGGTCGAATGAGCAGTTCTTC	CAISDGGGSNEQFF
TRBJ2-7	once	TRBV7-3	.	TGTGCCAGCAGCCCCGGGAGCGGCGGGTACTACGAGCAGTACTTC	CASSPGSGGYYEQYF
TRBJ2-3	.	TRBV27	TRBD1	TGTGCCAGCAGTCCCGGGACAGGGATCACAGATACGCAGTATTTT	CASSPGTGITDTQYF
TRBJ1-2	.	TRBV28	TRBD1	TGTGCCAGCAGTACACACAGAACAGGGGGCGGTTATGGCTACACCTTC	CASSTHRTGGGYGYTF